These 12 T cell receptor beta chains share one sample of origin, sequenced in a study of OX40 agonist ivuxolimab in advanced cancers. The library relied on the immunoSEQ multiplex PCR assay. The table was pulled from immuneACCESS by TCRdb, which kept in-frame rearrangements only. Such tables lose some clones; where checked, under half of the loss comes from unresolved V genes, and the rest has no known cause. This sample is represented by 95,000 to 150,000 clones; 80% to 95% of them were singletons. The ten largest make up 0.15% to 0.17% of the sample. The sample consisted of CD4+ or CD8+ T cells sorted from blood, taken in a trial of the OX40 agonist ivuxolimab. The receptors derive from an adult with an advanced solid tumor such as melanoma, head and neck, liver or kidney cancer.

As regards this clone: The junction and the germline gene differ at one end; a read error may be behind it. V is TRBV2 and J is TRBJ2-3, with 7 bases matching TRBD1. The CDR3 totals 16 residues. Germline V gene data show CDR1 as SNHLY and CDR2 as FYNNEI. The CDR3 loop reads CASSEEKLGGASTQYF. The CDR3 DNA reads TGTGCCAGCAGCGAAGAGAAGTTAGGGGGCGCGAGTACGCAGTATTTT.

The CDR3 loop reads CASSGGSRSNYGYTF. The CDR3 coding sequence is TGTGCCAGCAGCGGGGGCAGCAGGTCTAACTATGGCTACACCTTC. The V and J genes are TRBV6-1 and TRBJ1-2, with D possibly being TRBD1 (6 bases). Deletions cut 6 bases from V and 0 bases from J, with 14 bases between. The CDR3 sequence is 15 residues long. Germline V gives CDR1 MNHNS, CDR2 SASEGT.

J is TRBJ1-2 and V is TRBV6-5; a possible D gene is TRBD1 (5 bases). The germline V and J ends were trimmed by 5 bases and 7 bases, with 8 bases remaining between them. The germline gives CDR1 MNHEY, CDR2 SVGAGI. The length of the CDR3 is 11 residues. The CDR3 reads CASSAQGGYTF. The CDR3 nucleotides read TGTGCCAGCAGTGCCCAGGGTGGCTACACCTTC.

This CDR3 reads CASSLGGQGRPEAFF. The DNA of the CDR3 is TGTGCCAGCAGTTTAGGGGGACAGGGTCGTCCCGAAGCTTTCTTT. The V gene is TRBV28, the J gene TRBJ1-1, with 9 positions matching TRBD1. Germline loops: CDR1 MDHEN, CDR2 SYDVKM. J lost 8 bases, V lost 2 bases, and 9 bases had no gene match. The CDR3 totals 15 residues.

V usage is TRBV2 and J usage is TRBJ2-1; D unclear. CDR1 SNHLY and CDR2 FYNNEI come from the germline V gene. V was clipped by 7 bases and J by 10 bases, with 11 bases between them. This CDR3 region has 11 residues. The DNA for the CDR3 is TGTGCCAGCACGACTCACGGGGAGCAGTTCTTC. Residues: CASTTHGEQFF.

The gene calls are TRBV7-9 and TRBJ2-3, with 8 bases fitting TRBD2. CDR1 is SEHNR, CDR2 FQNEAQ, per germline (reference sequence). The CDR3 loop spans 15 amino acids. Trimming took 3 bases from V and 0 from J; bases not matched to a gene: 2. Here the CDR3 DNA reads TGTGCCAGCAGCTTGACTAGCGCGAGCACAGATACGCAGTATTTT. Its protein product is CASSLTSASTDTQYF.

V usage is TRBV25-1 and J usage is TRBJ2-1; 11 bases align to TRBD2. Germline V gives CDR1 MGHDK, CDR2 SYGVNS. V shed 5 bases, J shed 7 bases, and the junction held 4 bases outside the gene matches. CDR3 length: 14 residues. The CDR3 loop is CASSTSGRLNEQFF. CDR3 bases: TGTGCCAGCAGTACTAGCGGGAGACTAAATGAGCAGTTCTTC. Complete variable domain (other parts from reference TRBV25-1 and TRBJ2-1): EADIYQTPRYLVIGTGKKITLECSQTMGHDKMYWYQQDPGMELHLIHYSYGVNSTEKGDLSSESTVSRIRTEHFPLTLESARPSHTSQYLCASSTSGRLNEQFFGPGTRLTVL.

The chain links TRBV19 to TRBJ1-4, with D possibly TRBD1 on 6 matching bases. Germline CDR1 and CDR2: LNHDA and SQIVND (reference sequence). Trimming took off 3 bases at V and 7 bases at J, with 15 bases between the two ends. CDR3 length equals 15 residues. The CDR3 region has the DNA TGTGCCAGTAGTATTGGCGGGGCAGGGGCTGAAAAACTGTTTTTT. It is translated as CASSIGGAGAEKLFF.

The chain uses TRBV28 and TRBJ1-6; unclear D gene. The CDR3 runs 11 residues. Germline V gene sequence: CDR1 MDHEN, CDR2 SYDVKM. The ends were cut back, 2 bases at V and 7 bases at J, with 0 bases in the middle. This CDR3 is CASSLNSPLHF. The CDR3 bases are TGTGCCAGCAGTTTAAATTCACCCCTCCACTTT.

The chain employs TRBV5-1 and TRBJ1-6; 8 bases agree with TRBD1. V lost 0 bases and J lost 7; bases outside the gene matches: 3. Per germline, CDR1 SGHRS and CDR2 YFSETQ. The CDR3 sequence is 15 residues long. Here the CDR3 reads CASSLATGENSPLHF. CDR3 coding DNA: TGCGCCAGCAGCTTGGCGACAGGGGAGAATTCACCCCTCCACTTT. Using reference TRBV5-1 and TRBJ1-6 for the parts outside the CDR3, the full variable domain is KAGVTQTPRYLIKTRGQQVTLSCSPISGHRSVSWYQQTPGQGLQFLFEYFSETQRNKGNFPGRFSGRQFSNSRSEMNVSTLELGDSALYLCASSLATGENSPLHFGNGTRLTVT.

This chain uses TRBV5-4 with TRBJ1-2; weak D call: TRBD1 (5 bases). Between the trimmed V and J ends, which lost 3 bases and 7 bases, there was a span of 10 bases. This CDR3 comprises 12 residues. The germline CDR1 and CDR2 sequences are SGHNT and YYREEE (reference sequence). CDR3 protein: CASSYVQGGYTF. CDR3 coding DNA: TGTGCCAGCAGCTACGTCCAGGGTGGCTACACCTTC.

V and J are TRBV5-1 and TRBJ2-7; perhaps TRBD1 as D (5 bases). The CDR3 totals 14 residues. Germline CDR1 reads SGHRS; CDR2 reads YFSETQ. Trimming left V 3 bases short and J 3 bases short, with 13 bases between. The CDR3 coding sequence is TGCGCCAGCAGCTCGAGGACACAACGCTACGAGCAGTACTTC. This sequence encodes CASSSRTQRYEQYF.